This T cell receptor beta chain was sequenced for a study of T-cell reconstitution after alpha-beta-depleted transplantation in children. Study-level findings and limits: Several hundred expanded graft clones reportedly were the source of alpha-beta T cells about two months after transplant. Newly produced T cells mostly provided counts and TCRbeta diversity after one year, as hyperexpanded clones declined. At day 60, the high TCRbeta diversity found in some patients originated from recipient T cells and thymic progenitors that had survived.

As for this clonotype: Its antigen is as yet unknown.

Trimming left V 5 bases short and J 3 bases short, with 5 bases between. The CDR3 covers 12 residues. From germline, CDR1 is SGHTA and CDR2 FQGNSA. Unique molecular identifiers were incorporated during preparation of the TCRbeta library. TCRdb independently ran MiXCR on the PCR reads; one entry per CDR3 protein. The sample includes 250,000 or so distinct CDR3 sequences, approximately 24% of them seen just once. The sequenced sample was PBMCs, mostly from graft donor cells, obtained 360 days after TCRalphabeta/CD19-depleted stem cell transplant. The chain links TRBV7-2 to TRBJ1-5; D remains unclear. The origin of this receptor is a female patient aged 2-10 years who had a stem cell transplant for congenital amegakaryocytic thrombocytopenia, so the T cells may come from the graft donor. The DNA of the CDR3 is TGTGCCAGCAGCCGTCCCAATCAGCCCCAGCATTTT. It is translated as CASSRPNQPQHF.